These T cell receptor beta chains were read from a single sample in a study of shared clonotypes between healthy human individuals. TCRdb's table, derived via immunoSEQ multiplex PCR, lists solely in-frame clones and lacks some. The data hold some 510,000 clones, with 79% observed a single time. Sequencing used PBMCs. The receptors here all came from a woman between 40 and 50 years old in good health. Some clones in this sample may be carry-over from other donors' samples. Each CDR3 is given with its conserved first and last residue. The D gene is left open where the match is weak. Clone sizes are given selectively: once, few, many, or a class where the clone is expanded.

15	TRBD2	TRBJ2-7	TRBV7-6	NA	CASSSGLAGGSEQYF	TGTGCCAGCAGCTCCGGACTAGCGGGAGGGTCTGAGCAGTACTTC
14	TRBD2	TRBJ2-3	TRBV7-2	NA	CASSGGGATDTQYF	TGTGCCAGCAGCGGGGGAGGGGCGACAGATACGCAGTATTTT
14	NA	TRBJ2-1	TRBV5-1	many	CASSQGLGVGEQFF	TGCGCCAGCAGCCAAGGGTTGGGAGTTGGTGAGCAGTTCTTC
13	NA	TRBJ2-1	TRBV6-4	NA	CASSDGVTKEQFF	TGTGCCAGCAGTGATGGGGTCACTAAGGAGCAGTTCTTC
15	NA	TRBJ2-2	TRBV18	NA	CASSPGVGSSGELFF	TGTGCCAGCTCACCAGGAGTAGGTTCGTCCGGGGAGCTGTTTTTT
16	TRBD2	TRBJ2-5	TRBV7-8	NA	CASSQRYSGRVETQYF	TGTGCCAGCAGCCAACGATATAGCGGGAGGGTCGAGACCCAGTACTTC
16	TRBD2	TRBJ2-1	TRBV4-3	NA	CASSQDGGSFANEQFF	TGCGCCAGCAGCCAAGATGGCGGGAGCTTTGCAAATGAGCAGTTCTTC
16	TRBD1	TRBJ1-3	TRBV2	NA	CASSVGQGAGGNTIYF	TGTGCCAGCAGCGTAGGACAGGGGGCAGGTGGAAACACCATATATTTT
16	TRBD1	TRBJ2-1	TRBV27	NA	CASSPHQGAGYNEQFF	TGTGCCAGCAGCCCACACCAGGGGGCAGGCTACAATGAGCAGTTCTTC
17	TRBD2	TRBJ2-1	TRBV5-3	NA	CARSLEVSGRTDNEQFF	TGTGCCAGAAGCTTGGAGGTGAGCGGGAGAACCGACAATGAGCAGTTCTTC
18	TRBD2	TRBJ2-1	TRBV27	NA	CASWPSGLAGTSVGEQFF	TGTGCCAGCTGGCCCAGCGGTCTGGCCGGGACTAGCGTTGGTGAGCAGTTCTTC
14	TRBD1	TRBJ1-2	TRBV19	NA	CASSAWDRVYGYTF	TGTGCCAGTAGTGCCTGGGACAGGGTCTATGGCTACACCTTC
14	NA	TRBJ2-1	TRBV28	NA	CASSLPRDFNEQFF	TGTGCCAGCAGTTTACCCCGGGACTTCAATGAGCAGTTCTTC
17	TRBD2	TRBJ2-7	TRBV7-8	NA	CASSLEGWTSGSYEQYF	TGTGCCAGCAGCTTAGAGGGGTGGACTAGCGGATCCTACGAGCAGTACTTC
16	TRBD2	TRBJ2-3	TRBV29-1	NA	CSVVILAGPRTDTQYF	TGCAGCGTAGTTATCTTAGCGGGGCCCCGCACAGATACGCAGTATTTT
19	NA	TRBJ2-1	TRBV11-1	few	CASSLGGISASRAYNEQFF	TGTGCCAGCAGCCTAGGAGGGATTAGCGCGAGTCGGGCCTACAATGAGCAGTTCTTC
14	TRBD2	TRBJ2-7	TRBV2	NA	CASSRQREGYEQYF	TGTGCCAGCAGTCGGCAGCGGGAGGGCTACGAGCAGTACTTC
14	TRBD2	TRBJ2-7	TRBV14	NA	CASSQRGLAYEQYF	TGTGCCAGCAGCCAAAGGGGACTAGCTTACGAGCAGTACTTC
15	TRBD1	TRBJ1-1	TRBV7-9	NA	CASTPGQGAWTEAFF	TGTGCCAGCACCCCGGGACAGGGCGCTTGGACTGAAGCTTTCTTT
14	NA	TRBJ1-2	TRBV6-1	once	CASSEFALTVGYTF	TGTGCCAGCAGTGAATTTGCGTTGACAGTTGGCTACACCTTC
13	TRBD1	TRBJ1-1	TRBV28	many	CASSLALQGKAFF	TGTGCCAGCAGTCTAGCGCTACAGGGGAAAGCTTTCTTT
15	TRBD2	TRBJ2-1	TRBV7-6	many	CASRSLAGGYNEQFF	TGTGCCAGCAGATCACTAGCGGGAGGCTACAATGAGCAGTTCTTC
16	TRBD2	TRBJ2-5	TRBV27	NA	CASSWGTSGTVETQYF	TGTGCCAGCAGTTGGGGGACTAGCGGGACAGTAGAGACCCAGTACTTC
14	NA	TRBJ2-3	TRBV19	NA	CASSLTGRPDTQYF	TGTGCCAGTAGTTTAACAGGGCGGCCAGATACGCAGTATTTT
16	NA	TRBJ2-1	TRBV28	NA	CASSPQARDKGDEQFF	TGTGCCAGCAGTCCCCAGGCCCGGGACAAAGGCGATGAGCAGTTCTTC
15	TRBD2	TRBJ2-5	TRBV7-8	NA	CASSFTSGFQETQYF	TGTGCCAGCAGCTTTACTAGCGGGTTTCAAGAGACCCAGTACTTC
15	TRBD1	TRBJ2-2	TRBV28	NA	CASSISGGFAGELFF	TGTGCCAGCAGTATTTCAGGGGGTTTCGCCGGGGAGCTGTTTTTT
18	TRBD2	TRBJ2-1	TRBV7-8	once	CASSRRVRVGGSHNEQFF	TGTGCCAGCAGCAGGAGGGTCCGGGTCGGGGGGAGCCATAATGAGCAGTTCTTC
12	NA	TRBJ2-3	TRBV18	NA	CASSPYTDTQYF	TGTGCCAGCTCACCGTACACAGATACGCAGTATTTT
12	NA	TRBJ2-7	TRBV28	once	CASSLSSYEQYF	TGTGCCAGCAGCCTTAGCTCCTACGAGCAGTACTTC
15	NA	TRBJ2-3	TRBV10-3	NA	CAISEGAEGTDTQYF	TGTGCCATCAGTGAGGGTGCGGAAGGTACAGATACGCAGTATTTT